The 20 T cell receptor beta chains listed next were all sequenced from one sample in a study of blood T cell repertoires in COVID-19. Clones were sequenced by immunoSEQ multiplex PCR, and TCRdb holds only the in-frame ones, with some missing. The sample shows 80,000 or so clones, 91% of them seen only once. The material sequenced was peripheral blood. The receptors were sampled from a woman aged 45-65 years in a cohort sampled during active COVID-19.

This CDR3 is CASSLALAGLSSYNEQFF. The CDR3 region has the DNA TGTGCCAGCAGCTTGGCACTAGCGGGGCTAAGCTCCTACAATGAGCAGTTCTTC. The chain couples TRBV5-4 to TRBJ2-1; 10 nucleotides align to TRBD2. The junction had 6 bases not matched to a gene; V was cut back by 0 bases and J by 0 bases. The CDR3 runs to 18 residues. Germline lookup yields CDR1 SGHNT and CDR2 YYREEE (reference sequence).

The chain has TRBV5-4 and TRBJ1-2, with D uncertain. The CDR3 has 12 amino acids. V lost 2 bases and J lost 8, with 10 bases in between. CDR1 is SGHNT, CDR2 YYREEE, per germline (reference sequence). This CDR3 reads CASSLGLGGYTF. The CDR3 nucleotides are TGTGCCAGCAGCTTAGGACTCGGAGGCTACACCTTC. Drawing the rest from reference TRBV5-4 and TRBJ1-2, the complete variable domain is ETGVTQSPTHLIKTRGQQVTLRCSSQSGHNTVSWYQQALGQGPQFIFQYYREEENGRGNFPPRFSGLQFPNYSSELNVNALELDDSALYLCASSLGLGGYTFGSGTRLTVV.

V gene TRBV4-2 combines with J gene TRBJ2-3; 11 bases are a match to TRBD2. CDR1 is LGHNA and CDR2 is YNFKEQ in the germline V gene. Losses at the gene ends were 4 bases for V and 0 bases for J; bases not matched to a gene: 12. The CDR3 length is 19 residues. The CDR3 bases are TGTGCCAGCAGCCGCCGCACTAGCGGGGGCCCAATTAGCACAGATACGCAGTATTTT. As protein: CASSRRTSGGPISTDTQYF.

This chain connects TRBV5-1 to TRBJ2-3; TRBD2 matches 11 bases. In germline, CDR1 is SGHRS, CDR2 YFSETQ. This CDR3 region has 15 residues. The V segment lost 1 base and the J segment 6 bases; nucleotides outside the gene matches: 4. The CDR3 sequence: CASSLTSGSWDTQYF. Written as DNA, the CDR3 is TGCGCCAGCAGCTTGACTAGCGGGAGTTGGGATACGCAGTATTTT.

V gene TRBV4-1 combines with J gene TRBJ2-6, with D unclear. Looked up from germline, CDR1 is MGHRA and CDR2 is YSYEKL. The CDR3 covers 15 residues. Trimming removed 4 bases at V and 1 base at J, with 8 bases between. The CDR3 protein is CASSPILSGANVLTF. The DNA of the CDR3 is TGCGCCAGCAGCCCTATTTTATCTGGGGCCAACGTCCTGACTTTC.

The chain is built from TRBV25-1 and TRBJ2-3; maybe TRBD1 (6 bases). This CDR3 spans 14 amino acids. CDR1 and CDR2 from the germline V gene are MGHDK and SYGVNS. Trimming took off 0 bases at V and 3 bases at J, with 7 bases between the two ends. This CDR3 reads CASSEYTGTDTQYF. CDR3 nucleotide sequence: TGTGCCAGCAGTGAATATACAGGGACAGATACGCAGTATTTT.

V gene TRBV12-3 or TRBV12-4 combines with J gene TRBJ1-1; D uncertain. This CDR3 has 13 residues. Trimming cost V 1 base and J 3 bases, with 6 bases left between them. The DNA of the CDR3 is TGTGCCAGCAGTTTAGGCGCGCACACTGAAGCTTTCTTT. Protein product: CASSLGAHTEAFF.

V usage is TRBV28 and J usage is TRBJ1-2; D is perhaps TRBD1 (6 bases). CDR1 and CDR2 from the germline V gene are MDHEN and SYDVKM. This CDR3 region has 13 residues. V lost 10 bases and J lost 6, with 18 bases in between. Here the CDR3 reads CATGTYIGNGYTF. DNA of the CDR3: TGTGCCACCGGGACATACATTGGCAATGGCTACACCTTC.

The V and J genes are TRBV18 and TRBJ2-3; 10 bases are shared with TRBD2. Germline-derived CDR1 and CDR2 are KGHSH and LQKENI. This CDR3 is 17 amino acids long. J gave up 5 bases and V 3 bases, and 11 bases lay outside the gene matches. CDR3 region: CASSPPKSGGAGDTQYF. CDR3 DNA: TGTGCCAGCTCACCCCCCAAGAGCGGGGGGGCCGGAGATACGCAGTATTTT.

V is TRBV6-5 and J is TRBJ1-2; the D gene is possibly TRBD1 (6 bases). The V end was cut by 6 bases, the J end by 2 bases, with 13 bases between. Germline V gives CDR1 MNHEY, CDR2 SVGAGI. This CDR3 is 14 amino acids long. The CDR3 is CASRATRGNYGYTF. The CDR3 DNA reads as TGTGCCAGCAGGGCAACCAGGGGAAACTATGGCTACACCTTC.

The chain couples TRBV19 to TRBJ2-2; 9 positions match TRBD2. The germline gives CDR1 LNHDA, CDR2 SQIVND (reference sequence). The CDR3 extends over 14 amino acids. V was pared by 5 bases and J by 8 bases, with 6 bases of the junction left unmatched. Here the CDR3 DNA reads TGTGCCAGTAGTTTACTAGCGGGTACGGGGGAGCTGTTTTTT. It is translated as CASSLLAGTGELFF.

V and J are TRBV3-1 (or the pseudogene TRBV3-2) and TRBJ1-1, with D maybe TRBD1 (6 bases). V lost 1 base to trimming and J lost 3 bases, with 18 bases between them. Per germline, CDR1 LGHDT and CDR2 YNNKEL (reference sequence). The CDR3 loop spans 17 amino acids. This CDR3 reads CASSQGPGVDWYTEAFF. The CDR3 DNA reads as TGTGCCAGCAGCCAAGGTCCAGGGGTGGATTGGTACACTGAAGCTTTCTTT.

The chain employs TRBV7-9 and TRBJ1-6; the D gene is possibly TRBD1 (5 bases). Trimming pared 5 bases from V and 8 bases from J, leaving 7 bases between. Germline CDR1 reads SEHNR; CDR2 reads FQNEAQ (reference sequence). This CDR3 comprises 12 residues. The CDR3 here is CASSQGDSPLHF. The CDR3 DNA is TGTGCCAGCAGCCAAGGGGATTCACCCCTCCACTTT.

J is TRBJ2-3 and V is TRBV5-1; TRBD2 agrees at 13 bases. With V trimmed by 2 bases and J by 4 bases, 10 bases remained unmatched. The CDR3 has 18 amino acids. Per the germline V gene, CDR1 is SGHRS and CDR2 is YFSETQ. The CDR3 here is CASSFRTSGRLRADTQYF. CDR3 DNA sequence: TGCGCCAGCAGCTTTCGGACTAGCGGGAGATTACGTGCAGATACGCAGTATTTT.

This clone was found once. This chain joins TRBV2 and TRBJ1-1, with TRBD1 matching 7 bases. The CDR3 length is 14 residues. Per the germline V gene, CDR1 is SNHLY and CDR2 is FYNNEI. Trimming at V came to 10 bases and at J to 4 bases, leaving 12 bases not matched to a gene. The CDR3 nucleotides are TGTGCCACTACGAGGGTGGCAGGGGGCACTGAAGCTTTCTTT. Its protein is CATTRVAGGTEAFF. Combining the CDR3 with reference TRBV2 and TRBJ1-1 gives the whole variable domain EPEVTQTPSHQVTQMGQEVILRCVPISNHLYFYWYRQILGQKVEFLVSFYNNEISEKSEIFDDQFSVERPDGSNFTLKIRSTKLEDSAMYFCATTRVAGGTEAFFGQGTRLTVV.

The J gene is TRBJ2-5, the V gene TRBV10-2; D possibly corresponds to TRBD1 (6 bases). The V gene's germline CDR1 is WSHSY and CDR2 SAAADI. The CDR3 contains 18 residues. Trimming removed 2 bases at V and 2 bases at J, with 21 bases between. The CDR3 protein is CASSEPRLRDITQETQYF. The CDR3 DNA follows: TGCGCCAGCAGTGAGCCTCGGCTCCGGGACATTACTCAAGAGACCCAGTACTTC.

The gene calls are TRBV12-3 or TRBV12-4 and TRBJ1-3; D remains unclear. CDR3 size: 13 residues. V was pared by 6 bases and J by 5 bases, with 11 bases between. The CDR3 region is CASRGGIRNTIYF. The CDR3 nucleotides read TGTGCCAGCAGAGGAGGGATCCGAAACACCATATATTTT.

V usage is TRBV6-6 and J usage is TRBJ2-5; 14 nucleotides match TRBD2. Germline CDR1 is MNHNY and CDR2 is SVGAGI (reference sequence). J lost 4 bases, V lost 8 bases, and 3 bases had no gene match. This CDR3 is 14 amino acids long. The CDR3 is CASSGTSGGETQYF. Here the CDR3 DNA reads TGTGCCAGCTCCGGGACTAGCGGGGGAGAGACCCAGTACTTC.

The CDR3 protein is CASSGNSGRRGDEQFF. CDR3 DNA: TGTGCCAGCAGCGGGAACAGCGGGAGGCGGGGCGATGAGCAGTTCTTC. This sequence joins TRBV3-1 (or the pseudogene TRBV3-2) and TRBJ2-1, with TRBD2 matching over 9 bases. The CDR3 loop spans 16 amino acids. The V gene end was trimmed by 5 bases and the J gene end by 8 bases; junction bases not matched to a gene: 13. CDR1 and CDR2 (germline): LGHDT, YNNKEL (reference sequence).

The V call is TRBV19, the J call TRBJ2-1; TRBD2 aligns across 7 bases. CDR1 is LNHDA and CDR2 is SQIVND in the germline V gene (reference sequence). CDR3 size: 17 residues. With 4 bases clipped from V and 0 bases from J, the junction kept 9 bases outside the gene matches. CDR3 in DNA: TGTGCCAGTAGTACCTCAAGCGGGATCCCCTCCTACAATGAGCAGTTCTTC. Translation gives CASSTSSGIPSYNEQFF.